A selection of T cell receptor beta chains follows, all from one sample in a study of cytotoxic CD8 clonotypes in ibrutinib-treated CLL. TCRdb's table, derived via immunoSEQ multiplex PCR, lists solely in-frame clones and lacks some. The data hold fewer than 400,000 clones, with 67% observed a single time. The sequencing used PBMCs, collected after 36 months of ibrutinib treatment. These receptors were taken from a human donor with chronic lymphocytic leukemia. The CDR3 runs from the conserved cysteine through the conserved F or W. The D gene is left open where the match is weak. Clone size is stated in some rows and not others, as once, few, many or a class when expanded.

d_gene | abundance | v_gene | len | CDR3aa
TRBD1 | NA | TRBV5-1 | 15 | CASSLVGTANTEAFF
NA | NA | TRBV6-1 | 15 | CASSVLFPNTGELFF
TRBD2 | NA | TRBV6-5 | 15 | CASSYRLALNNEQFF
NA | once | TRBV19 | 13 | CASNPGETETQYF
NA | once | TRBV9 | 11 | CASRRGETQYF
NA | few | TRBV5-6 | 14 | CASSLVHTNSPLHF
NA | NA | TRBV9 | 15 | CASSVGTPGANVLTF
NA | NA | TRBV2 | 18 | CASSDRGPTLGALHEQYF
NA | NA | TRBV9 | 14 | CASSGGWSREKLFF
TRBD1 | NA | TRBV6-5 | 15 | CASSADRGNTGELFF